Described below is a single TCR beta chain sequence and its context. Its target antigen remains unknown. Base qualities are missing; no much larger clone stands one base away. The sample comes from a study of control samples from healthy donors and cancer patients (dated by TCRdb to about 2020). The junction shows trimming of 4 bases on V and 1 base on J, plus 11 bases between the germline ends. CDR1 and CDR2 are read off the germline V gene as MDHEN and SYDVKM. The CDR3 numbers 14 residues from cysteine through phenylalanine. The read is trimmed to its CDR3 DNA, 42 bases read in frame from base 1. Libraries were prepared through the immunoSEQ multiplex PCR assay. TCRdb retrieved this table from immuneACCESS and kept in-frame rearrangements only. Not all clones are present; in checked studies, unresolved V genes account for under half, and no reason is known for the remainder. For this sample there are a few hundred thousand clones; around 90% appear just once. The ten largest clones take up 5.5% to 7.5% of the sample.

The origin of this receptor is a man aged 35-49 years with head and neck cancer. Sequencing used PBMCs. This sequence uses TRBV28 and TRBJ2-7, with an unclear D gene assignment. In nucleotide form, the sequence is TGTGCCAGCAGTTCTCCTTGGCGTTCCTACGAGCAGTACTTC. The translation is CASSSPWRSYEQYF.